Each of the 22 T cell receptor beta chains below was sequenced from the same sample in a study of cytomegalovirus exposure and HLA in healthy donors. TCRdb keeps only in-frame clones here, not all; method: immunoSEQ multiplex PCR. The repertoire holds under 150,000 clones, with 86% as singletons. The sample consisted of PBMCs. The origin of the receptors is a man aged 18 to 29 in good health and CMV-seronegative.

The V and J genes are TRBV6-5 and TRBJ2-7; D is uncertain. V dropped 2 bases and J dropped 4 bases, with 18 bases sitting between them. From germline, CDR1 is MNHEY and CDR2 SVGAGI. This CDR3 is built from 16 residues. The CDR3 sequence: CASSYNGLLARYEQYF. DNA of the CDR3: TGTGCCAGCAGTTACAATGGGCTCCTCGCCAGGTACGAGCAGTACTTC.

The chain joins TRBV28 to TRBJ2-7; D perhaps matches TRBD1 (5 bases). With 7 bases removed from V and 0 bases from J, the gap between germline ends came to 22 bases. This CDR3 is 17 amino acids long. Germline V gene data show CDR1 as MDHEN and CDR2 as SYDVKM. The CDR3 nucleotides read TGTGCCAGCACTTATAGGGGTGGCAATCTTTTCTCCTACGAGCAGTACTTC. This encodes CASTYRGGNLFSYEQYF.

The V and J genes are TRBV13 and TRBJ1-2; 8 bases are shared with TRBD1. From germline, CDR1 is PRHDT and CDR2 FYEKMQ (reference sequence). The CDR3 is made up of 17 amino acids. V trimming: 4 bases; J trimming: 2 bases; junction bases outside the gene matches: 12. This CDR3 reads CASSSPPDRGQNYGYTF. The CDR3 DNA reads TGTGCCAGCAGCTCACCCCCTGACAGGGGTCAAAACTATGGCTACACCTTC.

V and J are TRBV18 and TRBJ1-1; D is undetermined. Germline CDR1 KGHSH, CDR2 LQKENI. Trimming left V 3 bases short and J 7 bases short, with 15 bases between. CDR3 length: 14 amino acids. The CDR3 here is CASSPTPGGLEAFF. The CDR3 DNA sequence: TGTGCCAGCTCACCGACCCCTGGCGGGCTTGAAGCTTTCTTT.

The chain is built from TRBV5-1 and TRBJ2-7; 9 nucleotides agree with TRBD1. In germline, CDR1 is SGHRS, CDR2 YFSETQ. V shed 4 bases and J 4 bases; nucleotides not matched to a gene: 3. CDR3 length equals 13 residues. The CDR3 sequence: CASSEQGAYEQYF. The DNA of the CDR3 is TGCGCCAGCAGCGAACAGGGGGCATACGAGCAGTACTTC.

CDR3 DNA sequence: TGCAGCGTTCGTTCGTCAGGGGGAAACACCATATATTTT. The encoded protein is CSVRSSGGNTIYF. This sequence joins TRBV29-1 and TRBJ1-3; possible D gene TRBD1, 5 bases. The V end was cut by 5 bases, the J end by 4 bases, with 12 bases between. Germline V gives CDR1 SQVTM, CDR2 ANQGSEA. The CDR3 runs 13 residues.

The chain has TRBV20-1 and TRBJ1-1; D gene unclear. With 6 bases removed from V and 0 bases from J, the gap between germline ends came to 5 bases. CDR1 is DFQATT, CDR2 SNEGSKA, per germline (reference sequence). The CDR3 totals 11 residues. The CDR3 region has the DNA TGCAGTGCCGAGGTGAACACTGAAGCTTTCTTT. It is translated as CSAEVNTEAFF.

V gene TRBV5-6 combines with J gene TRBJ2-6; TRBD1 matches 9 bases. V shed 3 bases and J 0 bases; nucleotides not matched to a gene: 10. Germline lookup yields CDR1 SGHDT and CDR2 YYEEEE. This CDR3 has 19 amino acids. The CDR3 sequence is CASSSRSPGQGSGANVLTF. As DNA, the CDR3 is TGTGCCAGCAGCTCGCGGTCCCCGGGACAGGGCTCTGGGGCCAACGTCCTGACTTTC.

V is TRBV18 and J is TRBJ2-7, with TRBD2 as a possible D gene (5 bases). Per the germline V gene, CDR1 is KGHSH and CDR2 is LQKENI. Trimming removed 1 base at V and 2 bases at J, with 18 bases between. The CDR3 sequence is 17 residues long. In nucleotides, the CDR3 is TGTGCCAGCTCACCACTACCCCTAAGCGGAAATACCTACGAGCAGTACTTC. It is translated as CASSPLPLSGNTYEQYF.

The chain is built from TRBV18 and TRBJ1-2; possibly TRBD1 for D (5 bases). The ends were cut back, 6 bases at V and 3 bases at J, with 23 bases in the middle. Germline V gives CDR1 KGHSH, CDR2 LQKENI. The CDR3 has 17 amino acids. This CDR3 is CASSQGTGGVSDYGYTF. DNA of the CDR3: TGTGCCAGCTCCCAAGGGACCGGGGGAGTTTCTGACTATGGCTACACCTTC.

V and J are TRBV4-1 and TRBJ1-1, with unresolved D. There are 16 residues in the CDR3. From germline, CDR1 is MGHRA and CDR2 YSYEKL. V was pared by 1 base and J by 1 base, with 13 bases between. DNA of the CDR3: TGCGCCAGCAGCCAAGGTCATGGGGAGAAGAACACTGAAGCTTTCTTT. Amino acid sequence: CASSQGHGEKNTEAFF.

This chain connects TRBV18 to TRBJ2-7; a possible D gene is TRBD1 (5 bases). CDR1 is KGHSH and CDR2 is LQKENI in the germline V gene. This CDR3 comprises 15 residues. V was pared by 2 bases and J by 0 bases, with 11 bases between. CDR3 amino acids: CASSPIQEFSYEQYF. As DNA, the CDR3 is TGTGCCAGCTCACCAATACAGGAGTTCTCCTACGAGCAGTACTTC.

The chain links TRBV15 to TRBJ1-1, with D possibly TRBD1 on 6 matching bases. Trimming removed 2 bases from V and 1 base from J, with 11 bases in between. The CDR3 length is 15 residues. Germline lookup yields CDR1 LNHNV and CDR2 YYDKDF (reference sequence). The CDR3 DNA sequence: TGTGCCACCAGCAGAAATCCGGGACAGAACACTGAAGCTTTCTTT. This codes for CATSRNPGQNTEAFF.

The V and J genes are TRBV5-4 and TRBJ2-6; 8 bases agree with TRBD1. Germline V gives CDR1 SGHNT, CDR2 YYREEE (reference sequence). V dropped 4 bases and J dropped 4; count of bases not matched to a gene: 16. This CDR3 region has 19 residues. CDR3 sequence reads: CASSHRGAGGASGANVLTF. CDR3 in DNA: TGTGCCAGCAGCCATCGCGGGGCAGGGGGCGCTTCCGGGGCCAACGTCCTGACTTTC.

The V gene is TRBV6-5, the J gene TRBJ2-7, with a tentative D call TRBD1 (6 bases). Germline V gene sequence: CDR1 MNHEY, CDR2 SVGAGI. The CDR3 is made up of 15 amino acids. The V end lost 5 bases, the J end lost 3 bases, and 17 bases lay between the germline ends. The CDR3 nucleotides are TGTGCCAGCAGTACGGCGACAGGCAGATACTACGAGCAGTACTTC. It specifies CASSTATGRYYEQYF.

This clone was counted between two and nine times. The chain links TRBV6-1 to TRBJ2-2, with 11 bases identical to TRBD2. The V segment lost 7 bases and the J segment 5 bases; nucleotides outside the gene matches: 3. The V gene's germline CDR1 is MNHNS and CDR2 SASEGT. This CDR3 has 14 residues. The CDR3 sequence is CASTSGGMTGELFF. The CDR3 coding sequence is TGTGCCAGCACTAGCGGGGGGATGACCGGGGAGCTGTTTTTT.

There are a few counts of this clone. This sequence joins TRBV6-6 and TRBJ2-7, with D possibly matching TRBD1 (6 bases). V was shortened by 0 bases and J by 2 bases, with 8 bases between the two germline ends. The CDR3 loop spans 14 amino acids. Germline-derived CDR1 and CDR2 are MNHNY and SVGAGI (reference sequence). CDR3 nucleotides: TGTGCCAGCAGTTACTCCCAGGGGACCTACGAGCAGTACTTC. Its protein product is CASSYSQGTYEQYF.

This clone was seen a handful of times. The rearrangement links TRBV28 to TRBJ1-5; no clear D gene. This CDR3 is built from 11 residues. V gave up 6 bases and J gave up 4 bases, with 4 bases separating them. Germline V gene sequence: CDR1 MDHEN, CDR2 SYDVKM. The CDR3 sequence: CASSVNQPQHF. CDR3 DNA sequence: TGTGCCAGCAGCGTTAATCAGCCCCAGCATTTT.

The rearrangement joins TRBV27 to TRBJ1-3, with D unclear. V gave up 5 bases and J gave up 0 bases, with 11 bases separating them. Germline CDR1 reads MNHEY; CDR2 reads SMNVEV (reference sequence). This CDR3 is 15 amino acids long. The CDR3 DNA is TGTGCCAGCAGTCACACGGGGAACTCTGGAAACACCATATATTTT. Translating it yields CASSHTGNSGNTIYF.

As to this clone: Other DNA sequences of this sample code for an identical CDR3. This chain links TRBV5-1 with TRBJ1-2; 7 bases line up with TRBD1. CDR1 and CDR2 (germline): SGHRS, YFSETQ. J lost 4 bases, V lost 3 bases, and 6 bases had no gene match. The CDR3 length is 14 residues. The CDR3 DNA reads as TGCGCCAGCAGCTCCCCCGGGACAGCCTATGGCTACACCTTC. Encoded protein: CASSSPGTAYGYTF.

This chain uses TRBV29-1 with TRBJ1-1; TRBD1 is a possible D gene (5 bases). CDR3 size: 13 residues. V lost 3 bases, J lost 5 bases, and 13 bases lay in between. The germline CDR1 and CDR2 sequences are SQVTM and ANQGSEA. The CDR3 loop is CSVERGGNTEAFF. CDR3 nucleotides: TGCAGCGTTGAGCGGGGGGGGAATACTGAAGCTTTCTTT.

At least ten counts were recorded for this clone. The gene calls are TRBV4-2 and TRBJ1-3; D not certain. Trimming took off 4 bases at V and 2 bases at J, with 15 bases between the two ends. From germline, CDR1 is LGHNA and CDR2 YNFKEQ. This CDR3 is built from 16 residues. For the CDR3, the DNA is TGTGCCAGCAGCCTGAATAGGGAGCTAACTGGAAACACCATATATTTT. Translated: CASSLNRELTGNTIYF.